The next 5 T cell receptor beta chains were all read from a single sample in a study of OX40 agonist ivuxolimab in advanced cancers. The repertoire was sequenced with immunoSEQ multiplex PCR; TCRdb's copy has only in-frame clones and lacks some. This table has 15,000 to 20,000 clones, approximately 85% appearing once. Material: CD4+ or CD8+ T cells sorted from blood, obtained in a trial of the OX40 agonist ivuxolimab. The receptors were gathered from an adult with an advanced solid tumor such as melanoma, head and neck, liver or kidney cancer.

J is TRBJ2-1 and V is TRBV19, with 11 bases matching TRBD2. The CDR3 runs 15 residues. Trimming at V came to 6 bases and at J to 2 bases, leaving 3 bases not matched to a gene. CDR1 is LNHDA, CDR2 SQIVND, per germline (reference sequence). CDR3 loop: CASRKTSGTYNEQFF. CDR3 DNA: TGTGCCAGTAGAAAGACTAGCGGGACCTACAATGAGCAGTTCTTC.

The chain recombines TRBV15 with TRBJ1-4, with 8 nucleotides matching TRBD1. The CDR3 totals 14 residues. CDR1 is LNHNV and CDR2 is YYDKDF in the germline V gene (reference sequence). V shed 4 bases and J 8 bases; nucleotides not matched to a gene: 6. The CDR3 sequence is CATSTGQGEEKLFF. CDR3 nucleotide sequence: TGTGCCACCAGCACTGGACAGGGAGAGGAAAAACTGTTTTTT.

The chain combines TRBV5-6 with TRBJ1-5; D not certain. This CDR3 region has 14 residues. V gave up 0 bases and J gave up 1 base, with 5 bases separating them. Per the germline V gene, CDR1 is SGHDT and CDR2 is YYEEEE. CDR3 bases: TGTGCCAGCAGCTTGGACGGAAGCAATCAGCCCCAGCATTTT. It translates to CASSLDGSNQPQHF.

This clone was observed once. The V and J genes are TRBV6-5 and TRBJ2-7, with 10 nucleotides matching TRBD1. Germline V gives CDR1 MNHEY, CDR2 SVGAGI. V dropped 4 bases and J dropped 6; count of bases not matched to a gene: 9. This CDR3 has 15 residues. Here the CDR3 reads CASSFEGQGYTEQYF. In DNA, the CDR3 is TGTGCCAGCAGTTTTGAGGGACAGGGGTACACCGAGCAGTACTTC.

The V call is TRBV9, the J call TRBJ1-4; a possible D gene is TRBD1 (5 bases). Germline V gives CDR1 SGDLS, CDR2 YYNGEE. The CDR3 runs 15 residues. Trimming removed 3 bases from V and 5 bases from J, with 14 bases in between. As DNA, the CDR3 is TGTGCCAGCAGCGCCGGATGGGACGGAAATGAAAAACTGTTTTTT. It translates to CASSAGWDGNEKLFF.